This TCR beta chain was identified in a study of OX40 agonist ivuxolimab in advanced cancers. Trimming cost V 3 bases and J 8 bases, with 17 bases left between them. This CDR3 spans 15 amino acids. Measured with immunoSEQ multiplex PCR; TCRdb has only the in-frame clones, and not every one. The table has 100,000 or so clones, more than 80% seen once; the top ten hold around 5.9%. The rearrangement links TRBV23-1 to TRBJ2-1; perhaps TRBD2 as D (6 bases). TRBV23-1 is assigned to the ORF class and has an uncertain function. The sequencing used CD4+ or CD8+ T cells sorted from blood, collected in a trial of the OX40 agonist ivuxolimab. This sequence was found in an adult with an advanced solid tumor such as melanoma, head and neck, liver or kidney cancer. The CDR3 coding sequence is TGCGCCAGCAGTCAGCCTTCCCTGGGAGGCCATGAGCAGTTCTTC. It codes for CASSQPSLGGHEQFF.